The 19 T cell receptor beta chains in this list originate from one sample, sequenced in a study of cytomegalovirus exposure and HLA in healthy donors (dated by TCRdb to 2017 to 2019). The library was made by the immunoSEQ multiplex PCR assay. The multiplex PCR relied on a mix of 60 forward primers for TCR Vbeta segments and 13 reverse primers for TCR Jbeta segments. TCRdb stores this immuneACCESS table with in-frame sequences only. Part of the clones is absent; in the studies checked, under half of the shortfall reflects unresolved V genes, and no reason is known for the rest. The table for this sample lists about 84,000 clones; 80% to 90% of them were counted only once. The ten largest clones take up around 2.3% of the sample. Sequenced material: PBMCs. These receptor sequences come from a man aged 18 to 30 in good health and CMV-seronegative.

The CDR3 protein is CASRGGQNEKLFF. The CDR3 DNA reads TGTGCCAGCAGGGGGGGACAGAATGAAAAACTGTTTTTT. V is TRBV2 and J is TRBJ1-4; 7 nucleotides match TRBD1. CDR3 length: 13 amino acids. CDR1 is SNHLY and CDR2 is FYNNEI in the germline V gene. The junction had 3 bases not matched to a gene; V was cut back by 6 bases and J by 5 bases.

The genes are TRBV5-1 and TRBJ1-2; 10 bases match TRBD1. With V trimmed by 4 bases and J by 8 bases, 5 bases remained unmatched. The CDR3 runs to 13 residues. Germline CDR1 reads SGHRS; CDR2 reads YFSETQ. CDR3 nucleotide sequence: TGCGCCAGCAGCCCGGGGACAGGGGCCGGCTACACCTTC. Its protein is CASSPGTGAGYTF.

This chain uses TRBV11-2 with TRBJ2-3; 9 nucleotides match TRBD2. The CDR3 loop spans 16 amino acids. J lost 4 bases, V lost 3 bases, and 8 bases had no gene match. Looked up from germline, CDR1 is SGHAT and CDR2 is FQNNGV. In DNA, the CDR3 is TGTGCCAGCAGCTTGTTGATGACTAGCGGTTCAGATACGCAGTATTTT. It translates to CASSLLMTSGSDTQYF.

V is TRBV6-1 and J is TRBJ2-7, with TRBD2 matching over 8 bases. Germline assignment: CDR1 MNHNS and CDR2 SASEGT. J gave up 3 bases and V 7 bases, and 8 bases lay outside the gene matches. The CDR3 has 14 residues. Written as DNA, the CDR3 is TGTGCCAGCATGGTAAGCGGGGGTGGCTACGAGCAGTACTTC. Translating gives CASMVSGGGYEQYF.

The gene calls are TRBV4-1 and TRBJ2-2, with 10 bases identical to TRBD1. This CDR3 region has 19 residues. Per germline, CDR1 MGHRA and CDR2 YSYEKL. The V and J ends lost 1 base and 5 bases, in that order; junction bases with no gene match: 13. CDR3 sequence (DNA): TGCGCCAGCAGCCAAGGGCTAGCGGAAGGGGGACAGGGGACCGGGGAGCTGTTTTTT. Translating it yields CASSQGLAEGGQGTGELFF.

CDR3 in amino acids: CASSTGHSNTGELFF. CDR3 DNA: TGCGCCAGCAGCACGGGACACTCGAACACCGGGGAGCTGTTTTTT. The rearrangement links TRBV5-1 to TRBJ2-2, with TRBD1 as a possible D gene (6 bases). Deletions cut 4 bases from V and 0 bases from J, with 10 bases between. The CDR3 spans 15 residues. CDR1 and CDR2 from the germline V gene are SGHRS and YFSETQ.

V is TRBV5-1 and J is TRBJ2-1; 8 nucleotides agree with TRBD1. Trimming removed 4 bases from V and 7 bases from J; junction bases left unmatched: 10. The germline CDR1 and CDR2 sequences are SGHRS and YFSETQ. This CDR3 comprises 15 residues. This chain's CDR3 is CASSLGQGGVNEQFF. CDR3 nucleotide sequence: TGCGCCAGCAGCCTTGGACAGGGAGGAGTGAATGAGCAGTTCTTC. The variable domain in full, with the rest retrieved from reference TRBV5-1 and TRBJ2-1, is KAGVTQTPRYLIKTRGQQVTLSCSPISGHRSVSWYQQTPGQGLQFLFEYFSETQRNKGNFPGRFSGRQFSNSRSEMNVSTLELGDSALYLCASSLGQGGVNEQFFGPGTRLTVL.

CDR3 DNA: TGCGCCAGCAGCCAAGTTTTTGGCGCTAGGACAGGGAAAAAAGATACGCAGTATTTT. Its translation: CASSQVFGARTGKKDTQYF. This chain connects TRBV4-3 to TRBJ2-3; the match to TRBD1 covers 8 bases. This CDR3 has 19 amino acids. Germline V CDR1 and CDR2: LGHNA, YSLEER. The V and J ends lost 1 base and 5 bases, in that order; junction bases with no gene match: 17.

J is TRBJ1-2 and V is TRBV28, with D possibly matching TRBD1 (6 bases). Trimming stripped 3 bases from V and 6 bases from J, with 14 bases between. The V gene's germline CDR1 is MDHEN and CDR2 SYDVKM. The CDR3 consists of 14 residues. CDR3 sequence: CASSFQGPTDGYTF. As DNA, the CDR3 is TGTGCCAGCAGTTTTCAGGGGCCCACGGATGGCTACACCTTC.

This rearrangement joins TRBV19 to TRBJ2-7; 11 nucleotides line up with TRBD2. Germline V gene sequence: CDR1 LNHDA, CDR2 SQIVND (reference sequence). The CDR3 totals 14 residues. J lost 3 bases, V lost 6 bases, and 4 bases had no gene match. The CDR3 is CASRGTSGLYEQYF. For the CDR3, the DNA is TGTGCCAGTAGGGGGACTAGCGGACTCTACGAGCAGTACTTC. Full variable domain (outside the CDR3, taken from reference TRBV19 and TRBJ2-7): DGGITQSPKYLFRKEGQNVTLSCEQNLNHDAMYWYRQDPGQGLRLIYYSQIVNDFQKGDIAEGYSVSREKKESFPLTVTSAQKNPTAFYLCASRGTSGLYEQYFGPGTRLTVT.

The gene calls are TRBV14 and TRBJ2-3; D might be TRBD2 (5 bases). The CDR3 consists of 11 residues. Trimming took 3 bases from V and 8 from J, leaving 6 bases between them. Germline V gives CDR1 SGHDN, CDR2 FVKESK. The CDR3 DNA reads as TGTGCCAGCAGCCAGGCGGGTACGCAGTATTTT. This gives the protein CASSQAGTQYF.

V and J are TRBV28 and TRBJ2-7, with 10 bases fitting TRBD1. This CDR3 is built from 16 residues. Germline trimming cut 1 base from V and 3 bases from J; bases unmatched to any gene: 6. The germline gives CDR1 MDHEN, CDR2 SYDVKM. CDR3 amino acids: CASSLSLGQGHYEQYF. CDR3 nucleotides: TGTGCCAGCAGTTTATCTCTGGGACAGGGGCACTACGAGCAGTACTTC. The entire variable domain, with the rest obtained from reference TRBV28 and TRBJ2-7, is as follows: DVKVTQSSRYLVKRTGEKVFLECVQDMDHENMFWYRQDPGLGLRLIYFSYDVKMKEKGDIPEGYSVSREKKERFSLILESASTNQTSMYLCASSLSLGQGHYEQYFGPGTRLTVT.

The genes are TRBV5-1 and TRBJ1-6; weak D call: TRBD1 (5 bases). This CDR3 is built from 18 residues. The V gene lost 3 bases and the J gene lost 0 bases, with 16 bases spanning the gap. The germline gives CDR1 SGHRS, CDR2 YFSETQ. CDR3 nucleotide sequence: TGCGCCAGCAGCTCAAGCAGGGATACCTACTCCTATAATTCACCCCTCCACTTT. It codes for CASSSSRDTYSYNSPLHF.

V is TRBV2 and J is TRBJ2-1; TRBD2 aligns across 10 bases. The J segment lost 4 bases and the V segment lost 9 bases, leaving 12 bases of the junction unmatched. CDR1 SNHLY and CDR2 FYNNEI come from the germline V gene. CDR3 length: 16 residues. This CDR3 is CASSMGTSGVYNEQFF. The CDR3 coding sequence is TGTGCCAGTTCAATGGGCACTAGCGGGGTATACAATGAGCAGTTCTTC.

The chain combines TRBV9 with TRBJ1-3; no definite D call. The CDR3 is 14 amino acids. The V end was cut by 0 bases, the J end by 4 bases, with 8 bases between. Germline-derived CDR1 and CDR2 are SGDLS and YYNGEE. The CDR3 region is CASSVDGLGNTIYF. The CDR3 DNA is TGTGCCAGCAGCGTAGACGGGTTGGGAAACACCATATATTTT. The full variable domain, completed using reference TRBV9 and TRBJ1-3, is DSGVTQTPKHLITATGQRVTLRCSPRSGDLSVYWYQQSLDQGLQFLIQYYNGEERAKGNILERFSAQQFPDLHSELNLSSLELGDSALYFCASSVDGLGNTIYFGEGSWLTVV.

This chain joins TRBV5-1 and TRBJ2-1; the D gene is possibly TRBD2 (6 bases). This CDR3 comprises 11 residues. Germline V gene data show CDR1 as SGHRS and CDR2 as YFSETQ. V was shortened by 4 bases and J by 9 bases, with 8 bases between the two germline ends. The CDR3 loop reads CASSTSREQFF. DNA for the CDR3: TGCGCCAGCAGCACTAGCCGTGAGCAGTTCTTC.

This chain uses TRBV30 with TRBJ2-7; a possible D gene is TRBD2 (6 bases). The CDR3 totals 11 residues. Trimming pared 5 bases from V and 7 bases from J, leaving 12 bases between. Germline V gives CDR1 GTSNPN, CDR2 SVGIG (reference sequence). This CDR3 is CAWGAGGEQYF. The CDR3 DNA sequence: TGTGCCTGGGGCGCCGGAGGGGAGCAGTACTTC.

This clone appeared a single time. The chain is built from TRBV28 and TRBJ1-1; 8 positions match TRBD1. V gave up 7 bases and J gave up 12 bases; unmatched junction bases: 13. The CDR3 runs 13 residues. The germline V gene encodes CDR1 MDHEN and CDR2 SYDVKM. Here the CDR3 DNA reads TGTGCCAGCACCAAAAGGACAGGGCAGAATTCTTTCTTT. Its protein product is CASTKRTGQNSFF.

A single count supports this clone. The chain couples TRBV5-1 to TRBJ2-2; TRBD2 might be the D (6 bases). The CDR3 runs to 15 residues. Trimming pared 4 bases from V and 0 bases from J, leaving 10 bases between. In germline, CDR1 is SGHRS, CDR2 YFSETQ. The CDR3 loop is CASSTGRTNTGELFF. CDR3 coding DNA: TGCGCCAGCAGCACCGGGAGAACGAACACCGGGGAGCTGTTTTTT.